Each of the 12 T cell receptor beta chains below was sequenced from the same sample in a study of cytomegalovirus exposure and HLA in healthy donors. PCR used 60 Vbeta primers and 13 Jbeta primers. Data came from immunoSEQ multiplex PCR; TCRdb stores just in-frame clones and leaves some out. The sample lists roughly 100,000 clones, approximately 86% occurring once. What was sequenced was PBMCs. These receptors were obtained from a man aged 18 to 30 in good health and CMV-seronegative.

This chain links TRBV7-6 with TRBJ2-7, with D perhaps matching TRBD2 (5 bases). CDR1 and CDR2 from the germline V gene are SGHVS and FNYEAQ. V was clipped by 5 bases and J by 3 bases, with 8 bases between them. The CDR3 has 12 residues. The chain's CDR3 is CASSLTSYEQYF. DNA for the CDR3: TGTGCCAGCAGCCTTACTAGCTACGAGCAGTACTTC.

This chain connects TRBV6-5 to TRBJ2-7, with 8 nucleotides matching TRBD1. The CDR3 has 13 residues. Germline CDR1 and CDR2: MNHEY and SVGAGI. V shed 7 bases, J shed 0 bases, and the junction held 2 bases outside the gene matches. As DNA, the CDR3 is TGTGCCAGCAAGGACAGGGTCTCCTACGAGCAGTACTTC. Translating gives CASKDRVSYEQYF.

In the case of this clone: One end of the junction fails to match germline, which may point to a read error. J is TRBJ1-1 and V is TRBV7-9, with 8 bases identical to TRBD1. This CDR3 contains 13 residues. The germline CDR1 and CDR2 sequences are SEHNR and FQNEAQ (reference sequence). CDR3 coding DNA: TGCGCCAGCAGCCGACAGACAGGGGCTGAAGCTTTCTTT. This gives the protein CASSRQTGAEAFF. The variable domain in full, completed from reference TRBV7-9 and TRBJ1-1, reads DTGVSQNPRHKITKRGQNVTFRCDPISEHNRLYWYRQTLGQGPEFLTYFQNEAQLEKSRLLSDRFSAERPKGSFSTLEIQRTEQGDSAMYLCASSRQTGAEAFFGQGTRLTVV.

Here the CDR3 reads CASRREISYEQYF. In DNA, the CDR3 is TGTGCCAGCAGGCGGGAAATTAGCTACGAGCAGTACTTC. The gene calls are TRBV5-4 and TRBJ2-7; perhaps TRBD2 as D (6 bases). Germline V CDR1 and CDR2: SGHNT, YYREEE (reference sequence). V dropped 5 bases and J dropped 3 bases, with 12 bases sitting between them. This CDR3 has 13 amino acids.

The chain has TRBV19 and TRBJ1-4; a weak D match, TRBD1 (6 bases). Germline V gene sequence: CDR1 LNHDA, CDR2 SQIVND (reference sequence). The CDR3 spans 15 residues. Trimming took off 7 bases at V and 2 bases at J, with 14 bases between the two ends. The CDR3 loop is CASKDTGFTNEKLFF. The CDR3 nucleotides are TGTGCCAGTAAAGATACAGGGTTTACTAATGAAAAACTGTTTTTT. Full variable domain (remainder filled in from reference TRBV19 and TRBJ1-4): DGGITQSPKYLFRKEGQNVTLSCEQNLNHDAMYWYRQDPGQGLRLIYYSQIVNDFQKGDIAEGYSVSREKKESFPLTVTSAQKNPTAFYLCASKDTGFTNEKLFFGSGTQLSVL.

The genes are TRBV27 and TRBJ2-5; weak D call: TRBD1 (6 bases). V shed 2 bases and J shed 5 bases, with 9 bases lying between them. This CDR3 comprises 13 residues. Looked up from germline, CDR1 is MNHEY and CDR2 is SMNVEV (reference sequence). CDR3 DNA: TGTGCCAGCAGTTTACAGGGGCGGGAGACCCAGTACTTC. Its protein is CASSLQGRETQYF.

The rearrangement links TRBV6-6 to TRBJ2-1; TRBD1 matches at 7 bases. The germline V gene encodes CDR1 MNHNY and CDR2 SVGAGI (reference sequence). This CDR3 spans 15 amino acids. V shed 6 bases, J shed 4 bases, and the junction held 9 bases outside the gene matches. CDR3 nucleotides: TGTGCCAGCAGCCCGCCAGGGGACAGATACAATGAGCAGTTCTTC. Translated, it gives CASSPPGDRYNEQFF.

V is TRBV4-1 and J is TRBJ2-7, with D possibly being TRBD1 (5 bases). V lost 4 bases to trimming and J lost 4 bases, with 14 bases between them. The CDR3 covers 14 residues. Germline CDR1 is MGHRA and CDR2 is YSYEKL. CDR3 bases: TGCGCCAGCAGCCCAAGGGGTGGACCATACGAGCAGTACTTC. It specifies CASSPRGGPYEQYF.

The rearrangement uses TRBV28 and TRBJ1-1; 7 nucleotides line up with TRBD1. Per the germline V gene, CDR1 is MDHEN and CDR2 is SYDVKM. This CDR3 region has 12 residues. The V and J ends lost 5 bases and 7 bases, in that order; junction bases with no gene match: 4. CDR3 amino acids: CASSRDRFEAFF. Here the CDR3 DNA reads TGTGCCAGCAGTAGGGACAGATTTGAAGCTTTCTTT. The variable domain in full, completed from reference TRBV28 and TRBJ1-1, reads DVKVTQSSRYLVKRTGEKVFLECVQDMDHENMFWYRQDPGLGLRLIYFSYDVKMKEKGDIPEGYSVSREKKERFSLILESASTNQTSMYLCASSRDRFEAFFGQGTRLTVV.

This sequence joins TRBV7-9 and TRBJ1-5, with 8 nucleotides matching TRBD1. This CDR3 region has 16 residues. The J segment lost 8 bases and the V segment lost 3 bases, leaving 12 bases of the junction unmatched. Germline loops: CDR1 SEHNR, CDR2 FQNEAQ (reference sequence). The CDR3, as DNA: TGTGCCAGCAGCTTCTCAAAGGACAGGGTGGAGAAGCCCCAGCATTTT. This codes for CASSFSKDRVEKPQHF.

The chain combines TRBV5-4 with TRBJ2-1; D is perhaps TRBD2 (8 bases). The CDR3 extends over 18 amino acids. Germline V CDR1 and CDR2: SGHNT, YYREEE (reference sequence). V dropped 4 bases and J dropped 0 bases, with 20 bases sitting between them. The CDR3 DNA follows: TGTGCCAGCAGCGGCAGGGGGGTAGCGGGGAGCTCCTACAATGAGCAGTTCTTC. Amino acid sequence: CASSGRGVAGSSYNEQFF.

Of note for this clone: Other DNA sequences within the sample encode an identical CDR3. This rearrangement joins TRBV7-2 to TRBJ2-7; 9 bases agree with TRBD1. This CDR3 contains 13 residues. Per the germline V gene, CDR1 is SGHTA and CDR2 is FQGNSA. The junction had 3 bases not matched to a gene; V was cut back by 5 bases and J by 4 bases. For the CDR3, the DNA is TGTGCCAGCAGCGTCGGACAGGGGTACGAGCAGTACTTC. This gives the protein CASSVGQGYEQYF.